This T cell receptor beta chain comes out of a study of CD8 T cells in ankylosing spondylitis listed by TCRdb under 2017. Describing the broader study: The study profiled T cell receptor beta repertoires in healthy donors and ankylosing spondylitis patients to find disease-linked TCR variants. The full study cohort comprised around 25 ankylosing spondylitis patients and about 110 healthy donors. Samples of peripheral blood were taken, and for ankylosing spondylitis patients, synovial fluid was collected as well. Results the study describes overall, beyond this receptor: A CD8+ phenotype was shown by the disease-linked clones, which were found at relatively low frequencies in peripheral blood. A TCR beta motif of seven or eight highly homologous amino acid variants appeared characteristic of blood from ankylosing spondylitis patients. The disease-linked clones were reported as significantly enriched in matched synovial fluid samples from ankylosing spondylitis patients. Some TCR beta motif variants had previously been reported in synovial fluid and blood of reactive arthritis patients, which suggested common disease-initiation mechanisms.

The sequencer listed for this sample is Illumina HiSeq 2500. Quantitative 5'-RACE with molecular barcodes was used to prepare TCR beta libraries. For the original study's pipeline: A new computational method based on a probabilistic model of VDJ rearrangement was used to identify disease-linked TCR variants. TCRdb passed the public sequencing reads through fastp at Q25 and MiXCR, retaining productive beta sequences. One record per CDR3 amino acid sequence lists the most common genes and DNA. TCRdb, rather than the study authors, made the V and J calls. Present in this sample are hundreds of thousands of distinct CDR3 sequences, roughly 20% of which were seen just once. The ten biggest clones cover about 8% of the sample. This clonotype was seen ten or more times. The specificity of this receptor is unknown. Base quality data are lacking; no much larger clone is found one base away. CDR1 and CDR2 are drawn from the germline V gene: SQVTM, ANQGSEA. There are 12 amino acids in the CDR3, from cysteine to phenylalanine inclusive. Only CDR3 DNA remains: 36 bases, in frame from the first base. Deletion took 4 bases off V and 6 bases off J, with a span of 12 bases between the germline ends.

This TCR was sampled from a male donor with ankylosing spondylitis or in good health (not recorded which). This chain is built from TRBV29-1 and TRBJ1-1, with TRBD1 as a weak D call on 6 bases. The sample taken for sequencing was blood, either unsorted or a sorted T cell fraction (not recorded which). The bases are TGCAGCGTTGTCGCAGGGGTCGCTGAAGCTTTCTTT. It encodes CSVVAGVAEAFF.